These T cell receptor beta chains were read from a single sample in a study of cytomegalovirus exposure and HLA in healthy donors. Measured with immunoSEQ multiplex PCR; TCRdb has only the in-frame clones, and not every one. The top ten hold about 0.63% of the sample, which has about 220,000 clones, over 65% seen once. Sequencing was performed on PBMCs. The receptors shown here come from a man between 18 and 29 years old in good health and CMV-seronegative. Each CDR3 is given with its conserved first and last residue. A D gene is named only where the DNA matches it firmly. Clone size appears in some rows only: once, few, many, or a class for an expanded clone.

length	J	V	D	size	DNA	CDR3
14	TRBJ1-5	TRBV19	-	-	TGTGCCAGTAGGAGGGGGGGAAGCAATCAGCCCCAGCATTTT	CASRRGGSNQPQHF
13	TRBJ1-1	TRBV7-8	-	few	TGTGCCAGCCGGCGGGAGGCGAACACTGAAGCTTTCTTT	CASRREANTEAFF
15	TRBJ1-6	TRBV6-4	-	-	TGTGCCAGCAGGAAACAGAACTCCTATAATTCACCCCTCCACTTT	CASRKQNSYNSPLHF
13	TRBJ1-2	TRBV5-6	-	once	TGTGCCAGCAGCTTAGGCGAGGGGGATGGCTACACCTTC	CASSLGEGDGYTF
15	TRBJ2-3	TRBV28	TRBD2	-	TGTGCCAGCAGTTGGACTAGCGGGAGGAGGGATACGCAGTATTTT	CASSWTSGRRDTQYF
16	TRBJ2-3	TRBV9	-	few	TGTGCCAGCAGCCCCACCCCCCGGAGTAGCACAGATACGCAGTATTTT	CASSPTPRSSTDTQYF
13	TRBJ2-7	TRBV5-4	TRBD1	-	TGTGCCAGCAGCTCCGGACAGGGCTACGAGCAGTACTTC	CASSSGQGYEQYF
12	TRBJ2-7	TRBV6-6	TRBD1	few	TGTGCCAGCAGCCTGACAGGGTTCGAGCAGTACTTC	CASSLTGFEQYF
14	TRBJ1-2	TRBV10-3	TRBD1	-	TGTGCCATCAGCCGGGACAGTTCTAACTATGGCTACACCTTC	CAISRDSSNYGYTF
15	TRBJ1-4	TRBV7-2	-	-	TGTGCCAGCAGCTTAGCGGGGAGGTCGTATGAAAAACTGTTTTTT	CASSLAGRSYEKLFF
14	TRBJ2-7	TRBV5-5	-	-	TGTGCCAGCAGCTTGTTCCACAGACACTACGAGCAGTACTTC	CASSLFHRHYEQYF